Listed here are 5 T cell receptor beta chains from one sample, sequenced in a study of control samples from healthy donors and cancer patients. The assay was immunoSEQ multiplex PCR, and TCRdb's table has in-frame clones only and misses some. The sample lists about 84,000 clones; roughly 82% were seen once. Sample: PBMCs. The receptors were sampled from a man aged 55 to 70 with head and neck cancer.

The chain links TRBV7-9 to TRBJ1-2, with a tentative D call TRBD1 (5 bases). This CDR3 contains 14 residues. Per the germline V gene, CDR1 is SEHNR and CDR2 is FQNEAQ (reference sequence). The ends were cut back, 1 base at V and 2 bases at J, with 8 bases in the middle. This CDR3 reads CASSLVSGNYGYTF. DNA for the CDR3: TGTGCCAGCAGCTTAGTGTCAGGGAACTATGGCTACACCTTC.

The gene calls are TRBV10-1 and TRBJ2-1; D call uncertain. Trimming pared 6 bases from V and 3 bases from J, leaving 15 bases between. CDR3 length: 15 residues. Germline V lookup: CDR1 WNHNN, CDR2 SYGVQD (reference sequence). CDR3 residues: CASRPGSRSYNEQFF. CDR3 sequence (DNA): TGCGCCAGCAGGCCCGGGTCACGTAGCTACAATGAGCAGTTCTTC.

V usage is TRBV7-9 and J usage is TRBJ2-1; D might be TRBD1 or TRBD2, each matching 5 bases. CDR1 and CDR2 (germline): SEHNR, FQNEAQ (reference sequence). The CDR3 has 16 amino acids. Trimming took 3 bases from V and 4 from J, leaving 16 bases between them. The CDR3 coding sequence is TGTGCCAGCAGCTTGGGGACGGTCGGATCGTACAATGAGCAGTTCTTC. Protein sequence: CASSLGTVGSYNEQFF.

This clone was seen more than once but under ten times. The rearrangement joins TRBV10-3 to TRBJ2-7, with 8 nucleotides matching TRBD2. Germline CDR1 is ENHRY and CDR2 is SYGVKD. The J segment lost 7 bases and the V segment lost 6 bases, leaving 5 bases of the junction unmatched. The CDR3 extends over 12 amino acids. This chain's CDR3 is CAIRLSGGEQYF. CDR3 DNA sequence: TGTGCCATCAGGCTCTCGGGGGGGGAGCAGTACTTC.

This chain joins TRBV19 and TRBJ1-1, with 8 bases matching TRBD1. The CDR3 is 15 residues long. Trimming took 3 bases from V and 6 from J; bases not matched to a gene: 9. From germline, CDR1 is LNHDA and CDR2 SQIVND (reference sequence). CDR3 DNA sequence: TGTGCCAGTAGTATGTTGACAGGGGCCGGGGCTGAAGCTTTCTTT. Translated, it gives CASSMLTGAGAEAFF.